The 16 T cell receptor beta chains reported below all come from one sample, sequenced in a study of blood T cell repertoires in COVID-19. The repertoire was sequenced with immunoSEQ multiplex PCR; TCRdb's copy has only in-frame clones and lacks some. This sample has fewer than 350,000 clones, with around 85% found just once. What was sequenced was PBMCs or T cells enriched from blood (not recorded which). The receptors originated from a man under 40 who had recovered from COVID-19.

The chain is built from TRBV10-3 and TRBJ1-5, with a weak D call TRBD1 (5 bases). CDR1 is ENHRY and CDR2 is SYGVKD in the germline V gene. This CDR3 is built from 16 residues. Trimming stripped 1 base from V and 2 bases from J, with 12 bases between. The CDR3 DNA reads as TGTGCCATCAGTGAGTTCTCGGGGGATGGCAATCAGCCCCAGCATTTT. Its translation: CAISEFSGDGNQPQHF.

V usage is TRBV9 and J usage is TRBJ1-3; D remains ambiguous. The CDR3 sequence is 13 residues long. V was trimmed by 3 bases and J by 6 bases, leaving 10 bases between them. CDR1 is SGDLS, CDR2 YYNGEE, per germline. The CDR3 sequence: CASSARGLNTIYF. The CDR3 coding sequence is TGTGCCAGCAGCGCACGGGGATTAAACACCATATATTTT.

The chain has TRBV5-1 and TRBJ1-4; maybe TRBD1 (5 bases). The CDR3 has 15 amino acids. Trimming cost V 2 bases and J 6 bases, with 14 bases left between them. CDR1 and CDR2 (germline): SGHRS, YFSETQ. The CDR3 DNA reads TGCGCCAGCAGCTTATACGGGACTTCGGATGAAAAACTGTTTTTT. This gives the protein CASSLYGTSDEKLFF.

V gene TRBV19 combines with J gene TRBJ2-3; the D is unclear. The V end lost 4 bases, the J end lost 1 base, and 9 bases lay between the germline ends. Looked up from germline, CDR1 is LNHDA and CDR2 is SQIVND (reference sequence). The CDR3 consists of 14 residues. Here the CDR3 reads CASSSAGGTDTQYF. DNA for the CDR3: TGTGCCAGTAGTAGCGCCGGTGGCACAGATACGCAGTATTTT.

CDR3 residues: CASSTVNGDSPLHF. DNA for the CDR3: TGTGCCAGTAGTACGGTAAACGGGGATTCACCCCTCCACTTT. This chain connects TRBV19 to TRBJ1-6; D remains unclear. Trimming shortened V by 4 bases and J by 8 bases, and 12 bases separated the two germline ends. The CDR3 extends over 14 amino acids. Looked up from germline, CDR1 is LNHDA and CDR2 is SQIVND (reference sequence). Supplemented by reference TRBV19 and TRBJ1-6, the full variable domain reads DGGITQSPKYLFRKEGQNVTLSCEQNLNHDAMYWYRQDPGQGLRLIYYSQIVNDFQKGDIAEGYSVSREKKESFPLTVTSAQKNPTAFYLCASSTVNGDSPLHFGNGTRLTVT.

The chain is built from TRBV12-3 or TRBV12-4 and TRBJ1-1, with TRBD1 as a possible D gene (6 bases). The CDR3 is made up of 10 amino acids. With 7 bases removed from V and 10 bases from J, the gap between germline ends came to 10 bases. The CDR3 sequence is CASKGGAAFF. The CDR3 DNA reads TGTGCCAGCAAAGGGGGAGCAGCTTTCTTT.

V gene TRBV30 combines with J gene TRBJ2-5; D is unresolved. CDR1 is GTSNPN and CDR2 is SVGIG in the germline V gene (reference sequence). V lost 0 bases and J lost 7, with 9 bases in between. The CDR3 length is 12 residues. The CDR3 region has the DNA TGTGCCTGGAGTGTACGAGATGGGACCCAGTACTTC. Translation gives CAWSVRDGTQYF. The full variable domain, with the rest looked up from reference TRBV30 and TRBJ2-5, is SQTIHQWPATLVQPVGSPLSLECTVEGTSNPNLYWYRQAAGRGLQLLFYSVGIGQISSEVPQNLSASRPQDRQFILSSKKLLLSDSGFYLCAWSVRDGTQYFGPGTRLLVL.

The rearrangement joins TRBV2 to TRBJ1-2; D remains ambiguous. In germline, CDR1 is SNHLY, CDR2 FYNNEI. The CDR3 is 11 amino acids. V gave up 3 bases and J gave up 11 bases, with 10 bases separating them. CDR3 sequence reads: CASSELPGYTF. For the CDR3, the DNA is TGTGCCAGCAGTGAGTTGCCGGGGTACACCTTC.

DNA of the CDR3: TGTGCCAGCAGCCAAATCATGGGAAACACCATATATTTT. Translating gives CASSQIMGNTIYF. This chain connects TRBV14 to TRBJ1-3; D is unclear. The CDR3 has 13 amino acids. Germline V gives CDR1 SGHDN, CDR2 FVKESK. The V gene lost 2 bases and the J gene lost 4 bases, with 6 bases spanning the gap.

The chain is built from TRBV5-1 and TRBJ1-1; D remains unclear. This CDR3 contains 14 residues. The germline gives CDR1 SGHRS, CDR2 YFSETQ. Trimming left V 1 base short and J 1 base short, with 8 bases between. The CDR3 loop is CASSLRGGNTEAFF. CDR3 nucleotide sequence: TGCGCCAGCAGCTTGCGAGGCGGGAACACTGAAGCTTTCTTT.

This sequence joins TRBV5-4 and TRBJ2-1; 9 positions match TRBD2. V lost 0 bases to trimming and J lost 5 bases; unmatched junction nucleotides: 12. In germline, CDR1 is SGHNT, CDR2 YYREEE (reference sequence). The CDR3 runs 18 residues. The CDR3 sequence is CASSLEPVGTSFNNEQFF. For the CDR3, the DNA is TGTGCCAGCAGCTTGGAGCCCGTAGGGACTAGCTTCAACAATGAGCAGTTCTTC.

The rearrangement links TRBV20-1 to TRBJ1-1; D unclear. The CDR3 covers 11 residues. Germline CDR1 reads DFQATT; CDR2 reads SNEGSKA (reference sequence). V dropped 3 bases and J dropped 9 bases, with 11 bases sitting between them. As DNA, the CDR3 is TGCAGTGCTAGTTACCGGGGTCAAGCTTTCTTT. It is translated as CSASYRGQAFF.

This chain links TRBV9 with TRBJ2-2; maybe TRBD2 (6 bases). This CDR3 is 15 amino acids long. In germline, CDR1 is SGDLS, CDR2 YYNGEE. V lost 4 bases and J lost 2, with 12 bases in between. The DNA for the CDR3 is TGTGCCAGCAGCCCCGGGGACTCCAACACCGGGGAGCTGTTTTTT. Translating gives CASSPGDSNTGELFF. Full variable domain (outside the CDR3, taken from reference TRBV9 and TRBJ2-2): DSGVTQTPKHLITATGQRVTLRCSPRSGDLSVYWYQQSLDQGLQFLIQYYNGEERAKGNILERFSAQQFPDLHSELNLSSLELGDSALYFCASSPGDSNTGELFFGEGSRLTVL.

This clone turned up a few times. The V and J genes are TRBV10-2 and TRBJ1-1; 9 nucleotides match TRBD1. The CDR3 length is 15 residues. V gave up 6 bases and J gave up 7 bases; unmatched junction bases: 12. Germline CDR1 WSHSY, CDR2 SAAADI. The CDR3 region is CASSDGTGPPREAFF. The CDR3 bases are TGCGCCAGCAGCGACGGGACAGGGCCACCCCGTGAAGCTTTCTTT.

CDR3 in DNA: TGCGCCAGCAGCCAAATTTGGATTCGCGGGGCTGGGGCCAACGTCCTGACTTTC. Protein sequence: CASSQIWIRGAGANVLTF. The J gene is TRBJ2-6, the V gene TRBV4-1, with D perhaps matching TRBD2 (6 bases). The V end lost 2 bases, the J end lost 2 bases, and 16 bases lay between the germline ends. The CDR3 totals 18 residues. Germline CDR1 is MGHRA and CDR2 is YSYEKL.

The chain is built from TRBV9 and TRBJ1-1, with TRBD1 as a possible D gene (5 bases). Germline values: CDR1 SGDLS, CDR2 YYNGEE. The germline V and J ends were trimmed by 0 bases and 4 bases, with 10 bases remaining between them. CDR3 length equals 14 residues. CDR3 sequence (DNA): TGTGCCAGCAGCGTAGCTCAGGGCGGCACTGAAGCTTTCTTT. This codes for CASSVAQGGTEAFF.